Sequencing of this T cell receptor (beta chain) was carried out in a study of shared clonotypes between healthy human individuals. Study summary: The plates for each donor numbered three CD4 naive, three CD4 memory, two CD8 naive and one CD8 memory.

In the authors' methods: ImmunoSEQ gave junction-only sequences without quality scores, so filtering differed. Repertoires were generated with immunoSEQ multiplex PCR, while TCRdb's copy carries only in-frame clones and drops some. D and trimming come from the DNA, and the V and J calls and clone size come from that table. The sample lists about 2 million clones, 85% to 95% seen once, with 0.13% in the top ten. J was trimmed by 5 bases and V by 0 bases; bases with no gene match: 7. Germline CDR1 SGHRS, CDR2 YFSETQ. The CDR3 totals 17 residues. Details on this clone: Its antigen is unknown.

General observations from the study: About 5.2% was the fraction of naive CD4 clonotypes found shared across a handful of donors. In general, naive subsets displayed greater estimated richness than memory subsets did.

The chain combines TRBV5-1 with TRBJ2-2, with 10 bases aligning to TRBD2. The material sequenced was naive CD4+ T cells sorted from blood. Subset indicated: CD45RA+ positively selected. The sequence came from a man aged 18 to 29 in good health. CDR3 bases: TGCGCCAGCAGCTTGGACAGAGCGGGAGGGCCAACCGGGGAGCTGTTTTTT. Its protein product is CASSLDRAGGPTGELFF.